A single sample is the source of the 15 T cell receptor beta chains below, sequenced in a study of shared clonotypes between healthy human individuals. Measured with immunoSEQ multiplex PCR; TCRdb has only the in-frame clones, and not every one. The sample has millions of clones, 95% seen once. Sequenced input: naive CD4+ T cells sorted from blood. Subset: CD45RA+ positively selected. These receptors were collected from a man aged 18 to 35 in good health.

This chain connects TRBV4-2 to TRBJ1-4; 9 bases fit TRBD1. The CDR3 contains 16 residues. Germline V gene lookup returns CDR1 LGHNA and CDR2 YNFKEQ. Trimming removed 6 bases from V and 5 bases from J; junction bases left unmatched: 10. CDR3 region: CASRAGQGRPNEKLFF. The CDR3 nucleotides are TGTGCCAGCAGAGCGGGACAGGGTCGTCCGAATGAAAAACTGTTTTTT.

The J gene is TRBJ1-6, the V gene TRBV6-5, with a weak D call TRBD1 (5 bases). Between the trimmed V and J ends, which lost 3 bases and 7 bases, there was a span of 13 bases. Germline V lookup: CDR1 MNHEY, CDR2 SVGAGI. CDR3 size: 15 residues. The CDR3 spells CASSYERGGNSPLHF. CDR3 coding DNA: TGTGCCAGCAGTTATGAGAGGGGAGGGAATTCACCCCTCCACTTT.

The chain recombines TRBV30 with TRBJ2-3; either TRBD1 or TRBD2 may supply D (5 bases each). CDR1 and CDR2 from the germline V gene are GTSNPN and SVGIG (reference sequence). This CDR3 is 14 amino acids long. V was cut by 3 bases and J by 9 bases, with 19 bases left in between. The CDR3, as DNA: TGTGCCTGGAGACAAGAGGGACGGAATCCGACGCAGTATTTT. Translated, it gives CAWRQEGRNPTQYF.

This chain uses TRBV21-1 with TRBJ1-4. TRBV21-1 is described as a pseudogene. The CDR3 spans 16 residues. The CDR3 sequence: CASSKAQRAANEKLFF. The CDR3 DNA follows: TGTGCCAGCAGCAAAGCGCAGAGGGCGGCTAATGAAAAACTGTTTTTT.

On this clone: Within the sample, other DNA sequences also encode this same CDR3. The V call is TRBV10-3, the J call TRBJ1-1; D may be TRBD1 (5 bases). V dropped 4 bases and J dropped 1 base, with 7 bases sitting between them. Germline values: CDR1 ENHRY, CDR2 SYGVKD. This CDR3 spans 13 amino acids. CDR3 residues: CAISAQGNTEAFF. In DNA, the CDR3 is TGTGCCATCAGTGCGCAGGGGAACACTGAAGCTTTCTTT.

The CDR3 protein is CASSLTLAALDTQYF. The CDR3 DNA follows: TGTGCCAGCAGTTTAACCCTAGCGGCCTTAGATACGCAGTATTTT. The genes are TRBV27 and TRBJ2-3, with 7 bases that match TRBD2. With 2 bases clipped from V and 5 bases from J, the junction kept 7 bases outside the gene matches. There are 15 residues in the CDR3. Per the germline V gene, CDR1 is MNHEY and CDR2 is SMNVEV (reference sequence).

The V gene is TRBV11-2, the J gene TRBJ1-5; 9 bases are shared with TRBD1. The CDR3 consists of 15 residues. Trimming cost V 4 bases and J 2 bases; bases outside gene matches: 3. CDR1 and CDR2 from the germline V gene are SGHAT and FQNNGV. CDR3 protein: CASSWTGVGNQPQHF. The CDR3 DNA is TGTGCCAGCAGCTGGACAGGGGTGGGCAATCAGCCCCAGCATTTT.

Remarks on this clone: Other nucleotide sequences in the sample specify the same CDR3. The rearrangement links TRBV30 to TRBJ2-2; D unresolved. The CDR3 is 14 amino acids. Per the germline V gene, CDR1 is GTSNPN and CDR2 is SVGIG (reference sequence). V dropped 0 bases and J dropped 1 base, with 6 bases sitting between them. For the CDR3, the DNA is TGTGCCTGGAGTGTACTTAGGAACACCGGGGAGCTGTTTTTT. Protein sequence: CAWSVLRNTGELFF.

This clone occurred once. The chain combines TRBV7-2 with TRBJ1-1; D call uncertain. CDR3 length: 13 residues. The germline V and J ends were trimmed by 5 bases and 4 bases, with 11 bases remaining between them. CDR1 and CDR2 (germline): SGHTA, FQGNSA. DNA of the CDR3: TGTGCCAGCAGCCCGAGCAGATTCACTGAAGCTTTCTTT. Its protein is CASSPSRFTEAFF.

This chain uses TRBV6-5 with TRBJ2-1; no clear D gene. V lost 2 bases and J lost 5, with 13 bases in between. The CDR3 has 15 amino acids. In germline, CDR1 is MNHEY, CDR2 SVGAGI. The CDR3 is CASSYRKPQNNEQFF. CDR3 nucleotides: TGTGCCAGCAGTTACAGAAAGCCCCAAAACAATGAGCAGTTCTTC.

The chain is built from TRBV4-3 and TRBJ2-1; D might be TRBD2 (7 bases). With 3 bases removed from V and 3 bases from J, the gap between germline ends came to 21 bases. The germline V gene has CDR1 LGHNA and CDR2 YSLEER. The CDR3 covers 18 residues. The CDR3 protein is CASSQKGVGGGSYNEQFF. CDR3 DNA: TGCGCCAGCAGCCAGAAGGGGGTAGGCGGGGGAAGCTACAATGAGCAGTTCTTC.

This clone has just one count. V and J are TRBV19 and TRBJ2-3, with 7 bases identical to TRBD2. The CDR3 totals 18 residues. V lost 6 bases and J lost 5; bases outside the gene matches: 20. Germline V lookup: CDR1 LNHDA, CDR2 SQIVND (reference sequence). The CDR3 DNA reads TGTGCCAGTAGCTCTAGGGCGGAGACGGGGGGAATGAGAGATACGCAGTATTTT. Translated: CASSSRAETGGMRDTQYF.

This clone was seen only once. The chain uses TRBV18 and TRBJ2-7; 11 positions match TRBD1. This CDR3 has 16 amino acids. Germline CDR1 is KGHSH and CDR2 is LQKENI. J lost 2 bases, V lost 3 bases, and 6 bases had no gene match. Written as DNA, the CDR3 is TGTGCCAGCTCACCTCCGGACAGGGGGCAGGCCTACGAGCAGTACTTC. Translating it yields CASSPPDRGQAYEQYF.

This clone was counted once. This sequence joins TRBV27 and TRBJ2-7; TRBD1 agrees at 7 bases. The CDR3 spans 15 residues. V shed 6 bases, J shed 4 bases, and the junction held 12 bases outside the gene matches. Germline CDR1 MNHEY, CDR2 SMNVEV (reference sequence). In DNA form, the CDR3 reads TGTGCCAGCAGCCTTAGGGGGCGCTCCGTTTACGAGCAGTACTTC. It yields the protein CASSLRGRSVYEQYF.

V and J are TRBV5-6 and TRBJ1-5; a weak D match, TRBD1 (5 bases). CDR1 is SGHDT, CDR2 YYEEEE, per germline. Trimming stripped 2 bases from V and 1 base from J, with 16 bases between. CDR3 size: 17 residues. The CDR3 loop reads CASSFDIIRGSNQPQHF. The CDR3 DNA reads TGTGCCAGCAGCTTTGATATAATTAGGGGAAGCAATCAGCCCCAGCATTTT.